This T cell receptor (beta chain) stems from a study of T cell responses to AZD1222 COVID-19 vaccine. V was clipped by 0 bases and J by 3 bases, with 11 bases between them. This CDR3 is built from 15 residues. Per germline, CDR1 SGHDT and CDR2 YYEEEE. Repertoires were generated with immunoSEQ multiplex PCR, while TCRdb's copy carries only in-frame clones and drops some. The sample lists approximately 60,000 clones, about four fifths occurring once. This sequence was found in an adult in good health. This rearrangement joins TRBV5-6 to TRBJ2-3; D is perhaps TRBD1 (6 bases). The sample consisted of peripheral blood, taken on day 0 of AZD1222 vaccination. The DNA for the CDR3 is TGTGCCAGCAGCTTGGCCCAGGGGAGTACAGATACGCAGTATTTT. It translates to CASSLAQGSTDTQYF.